Listed below are T cell receptor beta chains from one sample, sequenced in a study of preoperative IRX-2 immunotherapy in early breast cancer. Clones were sequenced by immunoSEQ multiplex PCR, and TCRdb holds only the in-frame ones, with some missing. The profile shows about 67,000 clones, roughly 95% of them singletons. Sampling was carried out from a patient treated with IRX-2 immunotherapy. These receptors were taken from a human donor with breast cancer. CDR3s include the opening cysteine and the closing phenylalanine or tryptophan. The D gene is left open where the match is weak. Clone size is stated in some rows and not others, as once, few, many or a class when expanded.

d_call	v_call	j_call	clone_size	cdr3_nt	cdr3_aa
-	TRBV5-6	TRBJ2-7	-	TGTGCCAGCAGCCCGACCGGGACTCCCTTTTACGAGCAGTACTTC	CASSPTGTPFYEQYF
-	TRBV6-5	TRBJ2-7	-	TGTGCCAGCAGTTCGGCCGGGACACCGATCTACGAGCAGTACTTC	CASSSAGTPIYEQYF
TRBD2	TRBV10-3	TRBJ2-7	-	TGTGCCATCAGTGAAAGGACTAGCGTGCCCTACGAGCAGTACTTC	CAISERTSVPYEQYF
-	TRBV7-3	TRBJ2-1	-	TGTGCCAGCAGCGCATATATTTCGATTGGTTACAATGAGCAGTTCTTC	CASSAYISIGYNEQFF
TRBD1	TRBV18	TRBJ2-1	-	TGTGCCAGCTCACCTGACAGGGCGGCCTACAATGAGCAGTTCTTC	CASSPDRAAYNEQFF
TRBD1	TRBV10-3	TRBJ2-2	-	TGTGCCATCAGTGATTCTCCGGGACAGCCGAACACCGGGGAGCTGTTTTTT	CAISDSPGQPNTGELFF
-	TRBV6-1	TRBJ1-2	-	TGTGCCAGCAGTAACCGCGGTAGGGGCTATGGCTACACCTTC	CASSNRGRGYGYTF
-	TRBV27	TRBJ1-4	-	TGTGCCAGCAGTCTGAGCCGGACAACTAATGAAAAACTGTTTTTT	CASSLSRTTNEKLFF
-	TRBV29-1	TRBJ1-3	-	TGCAGCGTCAAGCGGACACAATTCAGCTCTGGAAACACCATATATTTT	CSVKRTQFSSGNTIYF
TRBD1	TRBV7-9	TRBJ1-3	-	TGTGCCAGCAGCCGGACAGGCTCTGGAAACACCATATATTTT	CASSRTGSGNTIYF
-	TRBV7-8	TRBJ1-2	-	TGTGCCAGCAGCCCATCACACACCAACTATGGCTACACCTTC	CASSPSHTNYGYTF
-	TRBV7-9	TRBJ2-7	-	TGTGCCAGCAGCTTAGCGGGGGGCAGGGGGAGCTACGAGCAGTACTTC	CASSLAGGRGSYEQYF
-	TRBV7-6	TRBJ2-3	-	TGTGCCAGCAGCTCCGGTGGAGATACGCAGTATTTT	CASSSGGDTQYF
-	TRBV5-1	TRBJ2-7	-	TGCGCCAGCAGCGCTACCGGGATCGGGTTTTACGAGCAGTACTTC	CASSATGIGFYEQYF
TRBD2	TRBV11-1	TRBJ2-3	-	TGTGCCAGCAGCGTGACTAGCGGGAGCACAGATACGCAGTATTTT	CASSVTSGSTDTQYF
TRBD1	TRBV7-2	TRBJ1-6	-	TGTGCCAGCAGCTTAGGGACAGGACGTTTATCACCCCTCCACTTT	CASSLGTGRLSPLHF
TRBD1	TRBV10-3	TRBJ1-5	-	TGTGCCATCTCACAGTCCACAGGGGGCAATCAGCCCCAGCATTTT	CAISQSTGGNQPQHF
TRBD1	TRBV9	TRBJ1-2	-	TGTGCCAGCAGCGTCGGGGACAGCGTAAACTATGGCTACACCTTC	CASSVGDSVNYGYTF
TRBD1	TRBV23-1	TRBJ2-7	-	TGCGCCAGCAGTCCCTCTACCGGGACAGCAAACTGCGAGCAGTACTTC	CASSPSTGTANCEQYF
-	TRBV19	TRBJ1-5	-	TGTGCCAGTAGTATAGATTTGGATAGCAATCAGCCCCAGCATTTT	CASSIDLDSNQPQHF
TRBD2	TRBV5-1	TRBJ2-7	-	TGCGCCAGCAGCGGCGGGGGGTCCTACGAGCAGTACTTC	CASSGGGSYEQYF
TRBD1	TRBV18	TRBJ1-1	-	TGTGCCAGCTCACCAACCATGGACAGGGGGAACACTGAAGCTTTCTTT	CASSPTMDRGNTEAFF
-	TRBV19	TRBJ2-7	-	TGTGCCAGTAGTATAGACGGGGCCGAGCAGTACTTC	CASSIDGAEQYF
-	TRBV5-4	TRBJ2-7	-	TGTGCCAGCAGTTATGCGGTTCCTATTCTTGGGGCTAGCTCCTACGGGCAGTACTTC	CASSYAVPILGASSYGQYF
-	TRBV4-3	TRBJ2-7	-	TGCGCCAGCAGCCGCTTGATTGGTACGGCCTCCTACGAGCAGTACTTC	CASSRLIGTASYEQYF
-	TRBV5-1	TRBJ1-1	-	TGCGCCAGCAGCTTGGATGGCAGAAAGAACACTGAAGCTTTCTTT	CASSLDGRKNTEAFF
-	TRBV5-6	TRBJ1-5	-	TGTGCCAGCAGCTTGGGATCTGGATATAGCAATCAGCCCCAGCATTTT	CASSLGSGYSNQPQHF
TRBD2	TRBV4-2	TRBJ2-1	-	TGTGCCAGCAGCGTAAAGACTAGCGACGATGAGCAGTTCTTC	CASSVKTSDDEQFF
-	TRBV7-3	TRBJ2-2	once	TGTGCCAGCAGCTTAGCCGGGGGCCGGGGCGGGGAGCTGTTTTTT	CASSLAGGRGGELFF
-	TRBV5-1	TRBJ2-4	few	TGCGCCAGCAGCACTTCCCGGGACGCGCGCATTCAGTACTTC	CASSTSRDARIQYF
-	TRBV6-1	TRBJ2-5	-	TGTGCCAGCAGCCTTGACAGGACCGAAGAGACCCAGTACTTC	CASSLDRTEETQYF
TRBD2	TRBV10-3	TRBJ2-7	-	TGTGCCATCAGATCCGGGACTAGCGGGGGAGGCTACGAGCAGTACTTC	CAIRSGTSGGGYEQYF
-	TRBV7-2	TRBJ1-5	-	TGTGCCAGCAGCTTAGATTTCGGGGACGGTCAGCCCCAGCATTTT	CASSLDFGDGQPQHF
-	TRBV2	TRBJ2-7	-	TGTGCCAGCAGGCTGGGACGGGTTGACGAGCAGTACTTC	CASRLGRVDEQYF
TRBD1	TRBV5-1	TRBJ2-7	-	TGCGCCAGCAGCGATTCGACAGGGGGCTACGAGCAGTACTTC	CASSDSTGGYEQYF
-	TRBV6-1	TRBJ1-5	-	TGTGCCAGCAGTGTTGGGGGGGCGTATCAGCCCCAGCATTTT	CASSVGGAYQPQHF